The 3 T cell receptor beta chains given below trace back to one sample, sequenced in a study of shared clonotypes between healthy human individuals. The protocol was immunoSEQ multiplex PCR, while the TCRdb copy is restricted to in-frame clones and leaves out a portion. The sample yields about 2.1 million clones, just over 90% seen once. It was CD45RO-negative cells, positively selected for CCR7, that made up naive CD8 cells, with terminally differentiated effector memory CD45RA+ cells excluded. Sequencing input: naive CD8+ T cells from PBMCs. The receptors were sampled from a man younger than 35 in good health. Some clones in this sample may be carry-over from other donors' samples.

The CDR3 loop is CASSLLHSSTDTQYF. The CDR3 DNA reads as TGTGCCAGCAGCTTGCTTCACTCTAGCACAGATACGCAGTATTTT. The J gene is TRBJ2-3, the V gene TRBV5-8; D remains ambiguous. Germline V gene lookup returns CDR1 SGHTS and CDR2 YDEGEE. This CDR3 is built from 15 residues. Trimming took 1 base from V and 0 from J, leaving 9 bases between them.

The rearrangement links TRBV27 to TRBJ2-7, with unresolved D. The germline V gene has CDR1 MNHEY and CDR2 SMNVEV (reference sequence). This CDR3 is 13 amino acids long. With 3 bases removed from V and 5 bases from J, the gap between germline ends came to 11 bases. CDR3: CASSLPPYDEQYF. The CDR3 DNA reads TGTGCCAGCAGTTTGCCCCCCTACGACGAGCAGTACTTC.

The chain is built from TRBV11-3 and TRBJ2-1; a possible D gene is TRBD1 (6 bases). CDR1 is SGHNT, CDR2 YENEEA, per germline. The CDR3 runs 15 residues. V was trimmed by 3 bases and J by 6 bases, leaving 15 bases between them. CDR3 in DNA: TGTGCCAGCAGCTTTAGACCTGGGACATCCAATGAGCAGTTCTTC. It specifies CASSFRPGTSNEQFF. The complete variable domain, with remaining parts taken from reference TRBV11-3 and TRBJ2-1, reads EAGVVQSPRYKIIEKKQPVAFWCNPISGHNTLYWYLQNLGQGPELLIRYENEEAVDDSQLPKDRFSAERLKGVDSTLKIQPAELGDSAVYLCASSFRPGTSNEQFFGPGTRLTVL.